The 16 T cell receptor beta chains given below trace back to one sample, sequenced in a study of blood T cell repertoires in COVID-19. Produced via immunoSEQ multiplex PCR; TCRdb's table is partial and in-frame only. The sample has around 450,000 clones, 80% to 90% seen once. Specimen: peripheral blood. The receptors were gathered from a woman aged 25 to 39 with acute or convalescent COVID-19.

This rearrangement joins TRBV25-1 to TRBJ1-2; 9 bases fit TRBD1. The CDR3 consists of 14 residues. Per the germline V gene, CDR1 is MGHDK and CDR2 is SYGVNS. Trimming took 4 bases from V and 7 from J; bases not matched to a gene: 7. The CDR3 protein is CASSGGTGRFGYTF. CDR3 nucleotide sequence: TGTGCCAGCAGTGGAGGGACAGGGAGGTTTGGCTACACCTTC.

The gene calls are TRBV7-2 and TRBJ2-5; TRBD2 might be the D (6 bases). Trimming removed 1 base at V and 1 base at J, with 13 bases between. The germline gives CDR1 SGHTA, CDR2 FQGNSA. CDR3 length: 16 residues. The CDR3 protein is CASSLVGRGVQETQYF. CDR3 sequence (DNA): TGTGCCAGCAGCTTAGTAGGGCGGGGAGTCCAAGAGACCCAGTACTTC.

This chain joins TRBV14 and TRBJ1-4; no firm D call. Germline values: CDR1 SGHDN, CDR2 FVKESK. Trimming left V 4 bases short and J 12 bases short, with 27 bases between. The CDR3 loop spans 17 amino acids. CDR3 residues: CASSPGRRGPRGNELFF. The CDR3 DNA reads as TGTGCCAGCAGCCCAGGCCGGCGCGGGCCCCGGGGAAATGAACTGTTTTTT. The full variable domain, rest sourced from reference TRBV14 and TRBJ1-4, is EAGVTQFPSHSVIEKGQTVTLRCDPISGHDNLYWYRRVMGKEIKFLLHFVKESKQDESGMPNNRFLAERTGGTYSTLKVQPAELEDSGVYFCASSPGRRGPRGNELFFGSGTQLSVL.

This chain uses TRBV21-1 with TRBJ2-6; no DNA check was done on the table's D call, TRBD2. TRBV21-1 is a known pseudogene. This CDR3 contains 21 residues. The CDR3 spells CASSKVASGEPIRSGANVLTF. CDR3 DNA: TGTGCCAGCAGCAAAGTCGCGTCGGGGGAGCCTATCCGCTCTGGGGCCAACGTCCTGACTTTC.

Comment on this clone: Other DNA sequences in the same sample also yield this CDR3. V is TRBV27 and J is TRBJ2-7; TRBD1 aligns across 9 bases. There are 14 residues in the CDR3. J was trimmed by 3 bases and V by 3 bases; bases with no gene match: 3. The germline V gene encodes CDR1 MNHEY and CDR2 SMNVEV (reference sequence). The CDR3 nucleotides read TGTGCCAGCAGTTTCGGGACAGGGAGCTACGAGCAGTACTTC. This translates into CASSFGTGSYEQYF.

The rearrangement joins TRBV28 to TRBJ2-3; maybe TRBD2 (6 bases). The CDR3 is 16 residues long. V dropped 7 bases and J dropped 4 bases, with 21 bases sitting between them. The V gene's germline CDR1 is MDHEN and CDR2 SYDVKM. The CDR3 DNA reads as TGTGCCAGCACCCGCCTTGGAGGGAACCATCCAGATACGCAGTATTTT. Protein product: CASTRLGGNHPDTQYF.

CDR3 coding DNA: TGTGCCAGCATCCCCGGCCCAGGGGTCCCTTCACCCCTCCACTTT. It specifies CASIPGPGVPSPLHF. The chain recombines TRBV28 with TRBJ1-6; perhaps TRBD1 as D (6 bases). Trimming shortened V by 7 bases and J by 9 bases, and 19 bases separated the two germline ends. CDR1 is MDHEN, CDR2 SYDVKM, per germline. This CDR3 contains 15 residues.

The chain carries TRBV2 and TRBJ2-5; TRBD2 matches 9 bases. The V gene's germline CDR1 is SNHLY and CDR2 FYNNEI. The CDR3 consists of 12 residues. The ends lost 6 bases at V and 4 bases at J; junction bases unmatched: 0. The CDR3 region is CASRREGETQYF. Here the CDR3 DNA reads TGTGCCAGCAGGCGGGAGGGAGAGACCCAGTACTTC.

This clone appeared a few times. This chain joins TRBV3-1 (or the pseudogene TRBV3-2) and TRBJ2-3; 7 bases line up with TRBD2. The CDR3 consists of 14 residues. Germline V gene data show CDR1 as LGHDT and CDR2 as YNNKEL (reference sequence). Losses at the gene ends were 4 bases for V and 4 bases for J; bases not matched to a gene: 5. The CDR3 spells CASSLRTRADTQYF. In DNA, the CDR3 is TGTGCCAGCAGCCTTAGGACTAGGGCAGATACGCAGTATTTT.

This clone turned up a few times. This chain joins TRBV10-3 and TRBJ1-5; a possible D gene is TRBD1 (5 bases). Germline V gives CDR1 ENHRY, CDR2 SYGVKD. Trimming left V 10 bases short and J 0 bases short, with 13 bases between. The CDR3 contains 14 residues. CDR3 bases: TGTGCCACGGGGGAGGGGTATAGCAATCAGCCCCAGCATTTT. Translating it yields CATGEGYSNQPQHF.

This chain joins TRBV10-2 and TRBJ1-5, with D possibly TRBD1 on 6 matching bases. Per the germline V gene, CDR1 is WSHSY and CDR2 is SAAADI. With 0 bases removed from V and 4 bases from J, the gap between germline ends came to 16 bases. CDR3 size: 17 residues. The CDR3 sequence is CASSESALGTSNQPQHF. The CDR3 bases are TGCGCCAGCAGTGAGTCGGCGTTGGGGACAAGTAATCAGCCCCAGCATTTT.

This CDR3 is CATRNGTAYGYTF. CDR3 sequence (DNA): TGTGCCACCCGGAACGGGACAGCTTATGGCTACACCTTC. The chain combines TRBV24-1 with TRBJ1-2; 7 bases map to TRBD1. The germline CDR1 and CDR2 sequences are KGHDR and SFDVKD. The CDR3 totals 13 residues. The V and J ends lost 9 bases and 5 bases, in that order; junction bases with no gene match: 8.

V gene TRBV6-5 combines with J gene TRBJ2-7; D is perhaps TRBD2 (6 bases). Germline V gene sequence: CDR1 MNHEY, CDR2 SVGAGI. The CDR3 runs 15 residues. V lost 0 bases and J lost 3, with 12 bases in between. The CDR3 DNA is TGTGCCAGCAGTTACTCTAGCGGCAGTAACTACGAGCAGTACTTC. Amino acids: CASSYSSGSNYEQYF.

V is TRBV6-1 and J is TRBJ1-6; no clear D gene. V was trimmed by 3 bases and J by 4 bases, leaving 7 bases between them. This CDR3 spans 14 amino acids. Germline V lookup: CDR1 MNHNS, CDR2 SASEGT. The CDR3 nucleotides read TGTGCCAGCAGTGATCACAGTTATAATTCACCCCTCCACTTT. This encodes CASSDHSYNSPLHF.

The chain uses TRBV4-1 and TRBJ1-6, with D tentatively TRBD1 (6 bases). There are 16 residues in the CDR3. V was pared by 1 base and J by 7 bases, with 14 bases between. CDR1 and CDR2 (germline): MGHRA, YSYEKL. In nucleotides, the CDR3 is TGCGCCAGCAGCCAAGTTTGGGGGCGCGGGAATTCACCCCTCCACTTT. Amino acids: CASSQVWGRGNSPLHF.

V and J are TRBV5-1 and TRBJ2-5; perhaps TRBD1 as D (6 bases). V was shortened by 0 bases and J by 2 bases, with 8 bases between the two germline ends. Germline V gene data show CDR1 as SGHRS and CDR2 as YFSETQ. CDR3 length equals 14 residues. The CDR3 DNA is TGCGCCAGCAGCTTGGCCGGACAGCAAGAGACCCAGTACTTC. This encodes CASSLAGQQETQYF.